The clone carrying this T cell receptor beta chain came up many times. The target antigen is unknown. This sample is part of a study of PD-1 blockade in classical Hodgkin lymphoma. Looking at the study overall: Patients were given intravenous nivolumab, 3 mg/kg, every 2 weeks. Broader study findings: Exclusion was applied to patients who started nivolumab under 1 year after ASCT. Complete responders entered with baseline diversity on par with newly diagnosed patients, the results showed.

Each and every patient relapsed after autologous stem cell transplantation, and patients got differing brentuximab vedotin exposure. This CDR3 contains 15 residues. V lost 1 base, J lost 0 bases, and 9 bases lay in between. CDR1 is SEHNR, CDR2 FQNEAQ, per germline (reference sequence). Sequencing was performed with immunoSEQ multiplex PCR; in TCRdb, only in-frame clones are kept and a portion is missing. The sample lists about 34,000 clones; over 60% were seen once. The TCR comes from a human donor with classical Hodgkin lymphoma. The specimen was peripheral blood mononuclear cells (PBMCs), collected before the second cycle of nivolumab. J is TRBJ1-2 and V is TRBV7-9, with D perhaps matching TRBD1 (5 bases). This chain's CDR3 is CASSLGIGANYGYTF. The CDR3 coding sequence is TGTGCCAGCAGCTTAGGTATAGGGGCTAACTATGGCTACACCTTC.